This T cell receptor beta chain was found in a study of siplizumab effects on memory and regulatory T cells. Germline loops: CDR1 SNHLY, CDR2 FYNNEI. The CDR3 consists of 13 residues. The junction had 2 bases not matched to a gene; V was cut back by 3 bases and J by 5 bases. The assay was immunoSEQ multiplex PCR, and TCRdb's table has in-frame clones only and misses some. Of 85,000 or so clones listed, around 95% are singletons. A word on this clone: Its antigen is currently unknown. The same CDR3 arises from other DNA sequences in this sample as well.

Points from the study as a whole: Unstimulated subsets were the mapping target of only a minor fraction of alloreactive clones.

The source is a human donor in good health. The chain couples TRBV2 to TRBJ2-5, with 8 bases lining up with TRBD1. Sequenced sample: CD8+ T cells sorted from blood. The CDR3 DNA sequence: TGTGCCAGCAGTGACAGGGGGCTGGAGACCCAGTACTTC. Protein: CASSDRGLETQYF.